This T cell receptor (beta chain) came from a study of T-cell memory formation after mild COVID-19. Study as a whole: For the most part, TCR clusters were specific to one donor. Overall study findings and caveats: Prior to infection, memory already included some responding clones, suggesting cross-reactive memory joined. Clones that got smaller from day 15 to 85 had even CD4/CD8, while clones growing later tipped toward CD4+.

Note on this clonotype: Antigen specificity is unknown.

V shed 7 bases and J 6 bases; nucleotides not matched to a gene: 8. The CDR3 is made up of 14 amino acids. TCRdb re-derived calls from the 5' RACE reads in MiXCR, one entry per CDR3 protein. The sample contains 57,000 or so distinct CDR3 sequences, roughly 9.9% of which appear only once. This receptor was identified in a man between 18 and 35 years old who had mild COVID-19 (a few samples of this study predate the infection). Cell type and time point are not known. The chain links TRBV12-3 or TRBV12-4 to TRBJ2-3; 9 bases align to TRBD2. Source material: PBMCs or a T cell subset sorted from them (not recorded which). The CDR3 DNA follows: TGTGCCAGCACCACAAGGGCGGGAGGGGATACGCAGTATTTT. As protein: CASTTRAGGDTQYF.